The source of this TCR beta chain is a study of shared clonotypes between healthy human individuals. Whole-study context: Used for every donor were three CD4 naive, three CD4 memory, two CD8 naive and one CD8 memory plate.

The repertoire was sequenced with immunoSEQ multiplex PCR; TCRdb's copy has only in-frame clones and lacks some. The sample yields around 700,000 clones, about 74% seen once. The CDR3 is made up of 13 amino acids. Germline CDR1 SNHLY, CDR2 FYNNEI. V shed 6 bases and J shed 6 bases, with 11 bases lying between them. Within Nashville, Tennessee resided all donors, each a Caucasian adult. This TCR derives from a young woman in good health. The sequenced sample consisted of memory CD4+ T cells sorted from blood. Sample subset: CD45RA-negative fraction. The rearrangement links TRBV2 to TRBJ1-4, with TRBD1 as a possible D gene (6 bases). The CDR3 protein is CASRISGDEKLFF. DNA for the CDR3: TGTGCCAGCAGAATTTCAGGGGATGAAAAACTGTTTTTT.